The rows below give T cell receptor beta chains drawn from one sample of a study of blood T cell repertoires in COVID-19. Sequencing was performed with immunoSEQ multiplex PCR; in TCRdb, only in-frame clones are kept and a portion is missing. Of 26,000 or so clones in the sample, approximately 72% were seen once. The sequenced sample was peripheral blood. Receptors were obtained from a man aged 55 to 70 with active or convalescent COVID-19. Each CDR3 is given with its conserved first and last residue. A D gene is named only where the DNA matches it firmly. Part of the rows lack a size; the others show once, few, many or a class for expanded clones.

TRBV7-2	NA	NA	TRBJ1-2	TGTGCCAGCAGCCCGACTCGACAGGATGCCACCTTC	CASSPTRQDATF
TRBV9	NA	NA	TRBJ2-2	TGTGCCAGCAGCGCGTCCGCGAACACCGGGGAGCTGTTTTTT	CASSASANTGELFF
TRBV30	NA	NA	TRBJ1-5	TGTGCCTGGAGTAGACAGGACAATCAGCCCCAGCATTTT	CAWSRQDNQPQHF
TRBV15	TRBD1	medium-sized	TRBJ1-4	TGTGCCACCAGCAGACGGACAGGGCGGGCCGAAAAACTGTTTTTT	CATSRRTGRAEKLFF
TRBV15	NA	NA	TRBJ1-6	TGTGCCACCAGCAGATCGGGGGATGGAATCTCACCCCTCCACTTT	CATSRSGDGISPLHF
TRBV19	TRBD1	NA	TRBJ1-2	TGTGCCAGTAGTATATCTCGGAGTCAAGGGGGCGACTATGGCTACACCTTC	CASSISRSQGGDYGYTF
TRBV5-1	TRBD1	NA	TRBJ2-2	TGCGCCAGCAGGCCTACAGGGGGGAACACCGGGGAGCTGTTTTTT	CASRPTGGNTGELFF
TRBV18	NA	once	TRBJ1-2	TGTGCCAGCTCACGCCCGTCAGTTGAGGACTATGGCTACACCTTC	CASSRPSVEDYGYTF
TRBV5-6	NA	few	TRBJ1-1	TGTGCCAGCAGCTTGGTACAGGGACGGAACACTGAAGCTTTCTTT	CASSLVQGRNTEAFF
TRBV15	NA	NA	TRBJ2-2	TGTGCCACCAGCAGAGATCGGGTGTTTGCCGGGGAGCTGTTTTTT	CATSRDRVFAGELFF
TRBV2	NA	NA	TRBJ2-2	TGTGCCAGCAGTCAACGGTCGACCGGGGAGCTGTTTTTT	CASSQRSTGELFF
TRBV11-2	NA	few	TRBJ1-1	TGTGCCAGCAGCCCACACACGACGTGGAGGACTGAAGCTTTCTTT	CASSPHTTWRTEAFF
TRBV5-4	TRBD1	NA	TRBJ2-1	TGTGCCAGCAGGACCGGGACAGGGGGCCTCAATGAGCAGTTCTTC	CASRTGTGGLNEQFF
TRBV29-1	TRBD1	NA	TRBJ1-2	TGCAGCGTTGCCGGCGGACAGGGATACGGCTACACCTTC	CSVAGGQGYGYTF
TRBV24-1	NA	NA	TRBJ2-1	TGTGCCACCAGTCGGGGGGCTCGAGAGCAGTTCTTC	CATSRGAREQFF
TRBV6-5	TRBD1	few	TRBJ1-2	TGTGCCAGCAGTCTTAACTTCAGGACAGGACAAGGCTACACCTTC	CASSLNFRTGQGYTF
TRBV2	TRBD2	NA	TRBJ2-7	TGTGCCAAAGGACTAGCTGCTTCCCCGTACGAGCAGTACTTC	CAKGLAASPYEQYF
TRBV11-3	TRBD1	NA	TRBJ2-7	TGTGCCAGCAGCACCCAGAGGCTGGACAGGGAAACCTACGAGCAGTACTTC	CASSTQRLDRETYEQYF
TRBV2	TRBD1	few	TRBJ1-2	TGTGCCAGCAGTGAAACAGGACAGGGGGGATCCGGCTACACCTTC	CASSETGQGGSGYTF
TRBV20-1	NA	few	TRBJ1-1	TGCAGTGCTAGTCGGGAAGGGTTGAACACTGAAGCTTTCTTT	CSASREGLNTEAFF
TRBV19	TRBD1	medium-sized	TRBJ2-7	TGTGCCAGTAGTCCCCACCGGGGACAGGGTGGCTCCTACGAGCAGTACTTC	CASSPHRGQGGSYEQYF
TRBV11-1	TRBD2	NA	TRBJ2-1	TGTGCCAGCAGCGGGAGCGGGGTCTCCTACAATGAGCAGTTCTTC	CASSGSGVSYNEQFF
TRBV5-6	TRBD1	NA	TRBJ1-6	TGTGCCAGCAGCTTGGCGTTACAGGGGTTACGTTCACCCCTCCACTTT	CASSLALQGLRSPLHF
TRBV11-3	TRBD1	NA	TRBJ2-7	TGTGCCAGCAGCGAGACCCGGACAGGGAAGAACCTACTTTCCTACGAGCAGTACTTC	CASSETRTGKNLLSYEQYF
TRBV7-6	NA	NA	TRBJ1-5	TGTGCCAGCAGCTTAGTAGCCGGGACTGATTATAGCAATCAGCCCCAGCATTTT	CASSLVAGTDYSNQPQHF
TRBV24-1	NA	few	TRBJ2-7	TGTGCCACCAGTGGTGGTTTTATCGGCTCCTACGAGCAGTACTTC	CATSGGFIGSYEQYF
TRBV9	NA	NA	TRBJ2-2	TGTGCCAGCAGCGTCACAGGGAACACCGGGGAGCTGTTTTTT	CASSVTGNTGELFF
TRBV20-1	TRBD2	few	TRBJ2-5	TGCAGTGCTAGTAGCGGGGGAGAGACCCAGTACTTC	CSASSGGETQYF
TRBV9	NA	NA	TRBJ2-5	TGTGCCAGCAGCGGGGGGCAGGGGACGCAGGAGACCCAGTACTTC	CASSGGQGTQETQYF
TRBV27	NA	NA	TRBJ1-1	TGTGCCAGCCAACGCGGCGAGGGTGAAGCTTTCTTT	CASQRGEGEAFF
TRBV27	NA	few	TRBJ2-7	TGTGCCAGCAGTTTACTCCCCCGGGCAGGGGCAGGGTACGAGCAGTACTTC	CASSLLPRAGAGYEQYF